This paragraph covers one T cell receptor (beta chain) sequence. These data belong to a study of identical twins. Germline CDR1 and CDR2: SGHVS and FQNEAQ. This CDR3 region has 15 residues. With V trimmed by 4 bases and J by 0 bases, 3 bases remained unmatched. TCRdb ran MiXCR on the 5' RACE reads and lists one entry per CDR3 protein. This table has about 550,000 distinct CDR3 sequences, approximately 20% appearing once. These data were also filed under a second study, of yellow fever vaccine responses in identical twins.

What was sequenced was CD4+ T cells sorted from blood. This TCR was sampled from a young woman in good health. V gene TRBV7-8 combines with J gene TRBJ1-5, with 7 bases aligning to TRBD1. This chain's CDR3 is CASSWDSHSNQPQHF. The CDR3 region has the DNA TGTGCCAGCAGCTGGGACAGCCATAGCAATCAGCCCCAGCATTTT.